One TCR beta chain is described in this entry. Antigen: not known. As for treatment: oral pan-JAK inhibitor, 5-10 mg twice daily. The data were obtained in a study of CD8+ T cells in alopecia areata. Study summary: Patients given treatment had severity scored by the percentage of scalp area affected.

RNA, once extracted, was reverse transcribed into cDNA for use as the sequencing template. The repertoire was sequenced with immunoSEQ multiplex PCR; TCRdb's copy has only in-frame clones and lacks some. The top ten hold around 2.5% of the sample, which has roughly 210,000 clones, 43% seen once. The J segment lost 4 bases and the V segment lost 2 bases, leaving 4 bases of the junction unmatched. The CDR3 runs 15 residues. Germline V gene sequence: CDR1 GTSNPN, CDR2 SVGIG (reference sequence). Study outcomes and limitations: Under tofacitinib, fewer expanded CD8+ clones appeared among the top 100 scalp clones.

This TCR came from a human donor with alopecia areata. The sequencing used CD4+ T cells sorted from blood, collected at roughly week 36, from a patient treated with tofacitinib. The gene calls are TRBV30 and TRBJ2-5; TRBD2 matches at 13 bases. The CDR3 loop reads CAWSYGLAGVETQYF. As DNA, the CDR3 is TGTGCCTGGAGTTATGGACTAGCGGGAGTAGAGACCCAGTACTTC. The variable domain in full, completed from reference TRBV30 and TRBJ2-5, reads SQTIHQWPATLVQPVGSPLSLECTVEGTSNPNLYWYRQAAGRGLQLLFYSVGIGQISSEVPQNLSASRPQDRQFILSSKKLLLSDSGFYLCAWSYGLAGVETQYFGPGTRLLVL.